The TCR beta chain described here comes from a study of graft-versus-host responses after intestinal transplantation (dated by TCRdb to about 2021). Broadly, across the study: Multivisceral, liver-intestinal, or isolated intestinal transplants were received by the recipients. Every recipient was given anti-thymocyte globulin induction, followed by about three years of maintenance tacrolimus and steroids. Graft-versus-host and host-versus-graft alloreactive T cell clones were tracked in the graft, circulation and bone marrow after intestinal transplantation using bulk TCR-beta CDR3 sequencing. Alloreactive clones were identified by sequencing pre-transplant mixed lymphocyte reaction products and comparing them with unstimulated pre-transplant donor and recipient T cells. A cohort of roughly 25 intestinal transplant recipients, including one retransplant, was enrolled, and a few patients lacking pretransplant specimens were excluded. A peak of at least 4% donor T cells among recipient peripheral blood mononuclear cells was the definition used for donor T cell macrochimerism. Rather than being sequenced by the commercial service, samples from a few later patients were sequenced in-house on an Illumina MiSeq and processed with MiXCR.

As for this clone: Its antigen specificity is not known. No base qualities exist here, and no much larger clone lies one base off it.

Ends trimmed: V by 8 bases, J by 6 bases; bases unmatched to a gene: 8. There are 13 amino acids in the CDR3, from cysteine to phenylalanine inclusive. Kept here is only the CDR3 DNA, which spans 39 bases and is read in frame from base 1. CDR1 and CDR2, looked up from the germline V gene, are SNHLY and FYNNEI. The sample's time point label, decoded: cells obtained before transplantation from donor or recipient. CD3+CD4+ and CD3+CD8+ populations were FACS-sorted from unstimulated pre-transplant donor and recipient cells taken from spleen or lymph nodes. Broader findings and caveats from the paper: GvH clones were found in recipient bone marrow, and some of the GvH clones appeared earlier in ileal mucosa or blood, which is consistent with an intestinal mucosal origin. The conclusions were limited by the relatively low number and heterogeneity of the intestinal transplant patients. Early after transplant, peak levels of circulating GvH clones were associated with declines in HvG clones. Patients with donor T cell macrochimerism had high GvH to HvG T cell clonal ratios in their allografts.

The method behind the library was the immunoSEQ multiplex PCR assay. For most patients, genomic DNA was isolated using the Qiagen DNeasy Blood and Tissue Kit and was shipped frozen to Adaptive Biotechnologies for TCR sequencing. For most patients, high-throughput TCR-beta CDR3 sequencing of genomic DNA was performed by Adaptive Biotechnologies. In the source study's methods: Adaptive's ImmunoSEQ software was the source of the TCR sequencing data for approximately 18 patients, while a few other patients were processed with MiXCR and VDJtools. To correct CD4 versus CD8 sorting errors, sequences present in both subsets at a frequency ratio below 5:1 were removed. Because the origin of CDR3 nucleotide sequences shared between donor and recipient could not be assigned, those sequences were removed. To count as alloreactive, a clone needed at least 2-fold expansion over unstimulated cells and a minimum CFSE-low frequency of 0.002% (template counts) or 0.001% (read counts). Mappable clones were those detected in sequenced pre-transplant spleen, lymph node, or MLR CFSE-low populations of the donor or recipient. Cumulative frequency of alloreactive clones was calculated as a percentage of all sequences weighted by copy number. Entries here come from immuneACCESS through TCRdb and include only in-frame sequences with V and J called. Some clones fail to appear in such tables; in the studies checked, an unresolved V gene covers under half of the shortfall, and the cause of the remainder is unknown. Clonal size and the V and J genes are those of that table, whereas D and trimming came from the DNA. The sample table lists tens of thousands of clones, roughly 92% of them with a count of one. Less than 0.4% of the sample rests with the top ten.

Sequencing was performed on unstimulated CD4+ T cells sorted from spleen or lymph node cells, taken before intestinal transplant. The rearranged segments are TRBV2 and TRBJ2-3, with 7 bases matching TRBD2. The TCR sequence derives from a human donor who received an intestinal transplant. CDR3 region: CASSGGGVDTQYF. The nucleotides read TGTGCCAGCTCCGGGGGAGGGGTGGATACGCAGTATTTT.